The 28 T cell receptor beta chains below all came from one sample that was sequenced in a study of blood T cell repertoires in COVID-19. TCRdb's copy holds only in-frame clones and misses some; the assay was immunoSEQ multiplex PCR. The sample includes over 200,000 clones, around 87% seen only once; the top ten take about 6%. Sequenced material: peripheral blood. These receptors were collected from a man in his 60s who had recovered from COVID-19.

The genes are TRBV30 and TRBJ2-2; D gene uncertain. Per germline, CDR1 GTSNPN and CDR2 SVGIG (reference sequence). The CDR3 has 13 residues. Trimming took 1 base from V and 6 from J, leaving 9 bases between them. The CDR3 here is CAWSATWSGELFF. The DNA for the CDR3 is TGTGCCTGGAGTGCCACTTGGTCCGGGGAGCTGTTTTTT.

This clone was seen many times. The genes are TRBV24-1 and TRBJ1-2; the match to TRBD1 covers 7 bases. The CDR3 contains 13 residues. CDR1 is KGHDR and CDR2 is SFDVKD in the germline V gene. V shed 4 bases and J 8 bases; nucleotides not matched to a gene: 6. The CDR3 reads CATSEYRGGGYTF. The CDR3 bases are TGTGCCACCAGTGAGTACAGGGGTGGCGGCTACACCTTC.

The chain has TRBV27 and TRBJ2-3; D possibly corresponds to TRBD2 (6 bases). Germline V gene sequence: CDR1 MNHEY, CDR2 SMNVEV (reference sequence). CDR3 size: 14 residues. The V end was cut by 8 bases, the J end by 3 bases, with 15 bases between. The CDR3 region has the DNA TGTGCCAGCTGGTGGGAAGGGAGGACAGATACGCAGTATTTT. Amino acid sequence: CASWWEGRTDTQYF.

At least ten counts were recorded for this clone. The chain is built from TRBV7-6 and TRBJ1-1; tentative D call: TRBD1 (5 bases). Germline V gene data show CDR1 as SGHVS and CDR2 as FNYEAQ. CDR3 length: 16 residues. V was shortened by 5 bases and J by 4 bases, with 20 bases between the two germline ends. The CDR3 here is CASSPGYGRRGTEAFF. The CDR3, as DNA: TGTGCCAGCAGCCCAGGGTACGGCAGGCGGGGCACTGAAGCTTTCTTT.

V gene TRBV7-8 combines with J gene TRBJ2-1; TRBD1 might be the D (6 bases). Trimming stripped 5 bases from V and 4 bases from J, with 15 bases between. Per germline, CDR1 SGHVS and CDR2 FQNEAQ. This CDR3 is built from 15 residues. CDR3 region: CASSQVPQGYNEQFF. CDR3 nucleotide sequence: TGTGCCAGCAGCCAAGTACCACAGGGTTACAATGAGCAGTTCTTC. The complete variable domain, with remaining parts taken from reference TRBV7-8 and TRBJ2-1, reads GAGVSQSPRYKVAKRGQDVALRCDPISGHVSLFWYQQALGQGPEFLTYFQNEAQLDKSGLPSDRFFAERPEGSVSTLKIQRTQQEDSAVYLCASSQVPQGYNEQFFGPGTRLTVL.

This chain links TRBV6-2 or TRBV6-3 with TRBJ1-3, with D possibly matching TRBD1 (5 bases). The germline gives CDR1 MNHEY, CDR2 SVGEGT. This CDR3 spans 14 amino acids. Trimming pared 5 bases from V and 0 bases from J, leaving 8 bases between. The CDR3 region is CASSRTTSGNTIYF. Written as DNA, the CDR3 is TGTGCCAGCAGTAGGACAACCTCTGGAAACACCATATATTTT.

The rearrangement links TRBV27 to TRBJ1-6, with D hard to call. The CDR3 extends over 16 amino acids. Trimming removed 10 bases at V and 7 bases at J, with 23 bases between. Germline V gene data show CDR1 as MNHEY and CDR2 as SMNVEV (reference sequence). The CDR3 region is CATCRLMQIENSPLHF. The CDR3 nucleotides are TGTGCCACCTGCCGCCTCATGCAGATCGAAAATTCACCCCTCCACTTT.

V and J are TRBV28 and TRBJ1-3, with D hard to call. V lost 4 bases and J lost 4, with 17 bases in between. This CDR3 spans 16 amino acids. Germline V gene data show CDR1 as MDHEN and CDR2 as SYDVKM. In DNA, the CDR3 is TGTGCCAGCAGTTCCTCCGGGGTCCCGGAAGGAAACACCATATATTTT. Translating it yields CASSSSGVPEGNTIYF.

The V and J genes are TRBV29-1 and TRBJ2-3, with no clear D. Trimming took 6 bases from V and 2 from J, leaving 15 bases between them. Germline V gene lookup returns CDR1 SQVTM and CDR2 ANQGSEA. This CDR3 is 14 amino acids long. In nucleotides, the CDR3 is TGCAGCGTCCTAGACGGCGGTTACACAGATACGCAGTATTTT. Its protein product is CSVLDGGYTDTQYF.

This rearrangement joins TRBV5-8 to TRBJ1-5; no firm D call. There are 14 residues in the CDR3. Trimming took off 0 bases at V and 5 bases at J, with 9 bases between the two ends. Germline lookup yields CDR1 SGHTS and CDR2 YDEGEE. CDR3 region: CASSLGSGDQPQHF. For the CDR3, the DNA is TGTGCCAGCAGCTTGGGTTCCGGGGATCAGCCCCAGCATTTT.

The gene calls are TRBV21-1 and TRBJ1-2; TRBD1, the table's D call, lacks a check against the DNA. TRBV21-1 is a documented pseudogene. The CDR3 length is 13 residues. The CDR3 loop is CASSQQGPYGYTF. DNA for the CDR3: TGTGCCAGCAGCCAACAGGGTCCCTATGGCTACACCTTC.

The chain joins TRBV7-2 to TRBJ2-4, with a tentative D call TRBD1 (6 bases). Trimming pared 3 bases from V and 7 bases from J, leaving 13 bases between. CDR1 is SGHTA and CDR2 is FQGNSA in the germline V gene. This CDR3 has 14 residues. CDR3 residues: CASSFWTDLNIQYF. DNA for the CDR3: TGTGCCAGCAGCTTCTGGACAGACCTCAACATTCAGTACTTC.

This clone was observed a single time. The chain employs TRBV30 and TRBJ1-1; the match to TRBD1 covers 7 bases. Germline loops: CDR1 GTSNPN, CDR2 SVGIG (reference sequence). Trimming at V came to 0 bases and at J to 3 bases, leaving 10 bases not matched to a gene. This CDR3 region has 16 residues. CDR3 in DNA: TGTGCCTGGAGTGTACCCGGGACAGTCATTTACACTGAAGCTTTCTTT. Its translation: CAWSVPGTVIYTEAFF.

V usage is TRBV7-2 and J usage is TRBJ1-2; TRBD1 aligns across 9 bases. Germline CDR1 is SGHTA and CDR2 is FQGNSA. Trimming cost V 1 base and J 2 bases; bases outside gene matches: 2. CDR3 length: 15 amino acids. Written as DNA, the CDR3 is TGTGCCAGCAGCTTAGACAGGGGGCACAACTATGGCTACACCTTC. Its translation: CASSLDRGHNYGYTF. The full variable domain, rest sourced from reference TRBV7-2 and TRBJ1-2, is GAGVSQSPSNKVTEKGKDVELRCDPISGHTALYWYRQSLGQGLEFLIYFQGNSAPDKSGLPSDRFSAERTGGSVSTLTIQRTQQEDSAVYLCASSLDRGHNYGYTFGSGTRLTVV.

This clone was found once. CDR3 nucleotide sequence: TGTGCCAGCAGCGACGCAGGGGGCGCCTCTGAAAAACTGTTTTTT. Amino acid sequence: CASSDAGGASEKLFF. V gene TRBV9 combines with J gene TRBJ1-4; 8 bases are shared with TRBD1. The CDR3 covers 15 residues. From germline, CDR1 is SGDLS and CDR2 YYNGEE. After removal of 3 bases from V and 7 bases from J, the junction contained 8 bases not matched to a gene.

This sequence joins TRBV12-3 or TRBV12-4 and TRBJ1-1, with TRBD1 matching over 8 bases. After removal of 3 bases from V and 11 bases from J, the junction contained 5 bases not matched to a gene. This CDR3 contains 12 residues. The CDR3 is CASSFSGGAAFF. CDR3 sequence (DNA): TGTGCCAGCAGTTTTTCAGGGGGCGCGGCTTTCTTT.

V usage is TRBV12-3 or TRBV12-4 and J usage is TRBJ2-7; 7 positions agree with TRBD2. With 1 base clipped from V and 4 bases from J, the junction kept 1 base outside the gene matches. The CDR3 is made up of 13 amino acids. CDR3 sequence (DNA): TGTGCCAGCAGTTTAGGGCGGGGGTACGAGCAGTACTTC. Amino acid sequence: CASSLGRGYEQYF.

This clone was picked up one time. The J gene is TRBJ2-3, the V gene TRBV5-5, with D possibly being TRBD2 (5 bases). Germline V lookup: CDR1 SGHKS, CDR2 YYEKEE (reference sequence). Trimming cost V 4 bases and J 6 bases, with 15 bases left between them. The CDR3 extends over 14 amino acids. CDR3 sequence: CASSVTPGVDTQYF. As DNA, the CDR3 is TGTGCCAGCAGCGTGACCCCCGGGGTTGATACGCAGTATTTT.

This chain links TRBV27 with TRBJ1-4; 8 nucleotides line up with TRBD1. The CDR3 runs to 14 residues. After removal of 3 bases from V and 8 bases from J, the junction contained 5 bases not matched to a gene. Per germline, CDR1 MNHEY and CDR2 SMNVEV (reference sequence). This CDR3 is CASSFQGAGEKLFF. DNA for the CDR3: TGTGCCAGCAGTTTCCAGGGGGCTGGAGAAAAACTGTTTTTT. The full variable domain, in which reference TRBV27 and TRBJ1-4 provide the parts outside the CDR3, is EAQVTQNPRYLITVTGKKLTVTCSQNMNHEYMSWYRQDPGLGLRQIYYSMNVEVTDKGDVPEGYKVSRKEKRNFPLILESPSPNQTSLYFCASSFQGAGEKLFFGSGTQLSVL.

This sequence joins TRBV6-2 or TRBV6-3 and TRBJ1-5; 9 nucleotides line up with TRBD1. Germline V gene sequence: CDR1 MNHEY, CDR2 SVGEGT. Trimming cost V 5 bases and J 2 bases; bases outside gene matches: 4. There are 15 residues in the CDR3. The CDR3 region is CASSAQGAGNQPQHF. The CDR3, as DNA: TGTGCCAGCAGTGCACAGGGGGCCGGCAATCAGCCCCAGCATTTT.

The CDR3 region has the DNA TGTGCCAGCAGTTACGTAGCGGGGGCCAGCACAGATACGCAGTATTTT. It yields the protein CASSYVAGASTDTQYF. The chain employs TRBV6-2 or TRBV6-3 and TRBJ2-3; 9 bases are shared with TRBD2. Germline lookup yields CDR1 MNHEY and CDR2 SVGEGT. The CDR3 length is 16 residues. The ends lost 2 bases at V and 0 bases at J; junction bases unmatched: 3.

V and J are TRBV6-2 or TRBV6-3 and TRBJ2-7; 7 bases match TRBD2. The length of the CDR3 is 16 residues. Germline assignment: CDR1 MNHEY and CDR2 SVGEGT. V was clipped by 2 bases and J by 6 bases; unmatched bases: 13. DNA of the CDR3: TGTGCCAGCAGTTACCCGGGACTACCCGTCGGGGGCGAGCAGTACTTC. It yields the protein CASSYPGLPVGGEQYF.

This clone was seen ten or more times. The rearrangement joins TRBV6-2 or TRBV6-3 to TRBJ1-1, with D hard to call. This CDR3 is 18 amino acids long. Trimming stripped 0 bases from V and 3 bases from J, with 20 bases between. The germline CDR1 and CDR2 sequences are MNHEY and SVGEGT. CDR3 in amino acids: CASSYSTVQSLGYTEAFF. The CDR3, as DNA: TGTGCCAGCAGTTACTCGACTGTACAATCCCTCGGGTACACTGAAGCTTTCTTT.

There are a few counts of this clone. This chain links TRBV5-1 with TRBJ2-3, with unresolved D. The germline V gene has CDR1 SGHRS and CDR2 YFSETQ. The V gene lost 0 bases and the J gene lost 0 bases, with 8 bases spanning the gap. The CDR3 has 15 residues. The CDR3 protein is CASSLARISTDTQYF. The CDR3, as DNA: TGCGCCAGCAGCTTGGCCAGGATCAGCACAGATACGCAGTATTTT.

V usage is TRBV5-4 and J usage is TRBJ1-2; 9 bases are a match to TRBD1. From germline, CDR1 is SGHNT and CDR2 YYREEE (reference sequence). Germline trimming cut 3 bases from V and 5 bases from J; bases unmatched to any gene: 11. The CDR3 length is 16 residues. CDR3: CASSWASGTGNYGYTF. The CDR3 DNA is TGTGCCAGCAGCTGGGCTTCCGGGACAGGGAATTATGGCTACACCTTC.

This clone was counted a few times. The chain links TRBV6-5 to TRBJ1-6; no definite D call. V was pared by 4 bases and J by 5 bases, with 9 bases between. The CDR3 consists of 14 residues. The V gene's germline CDR1 is MNHEY and CDR2 SVGAGI. The CDR3 DNA reads TGTGCCAGCAGTTCGGGTTTTCATAATTCACCCCTCCACTTT. Its protein is CASSSGFHNSPLHF.

CDR3: CASSLRGTDSPEQFF. The CDR3 DNA reads TGTGCCAGCAGCTTGCGGGGGACTGATTCTCCTGAGCAGTTCTTC. The chain links TRBV9 to TRBJ2-1; 7 positions match TRBD2. This CDR3 is 15 amino acids long. V was clipped by 4 bases and J by 9 bases; unmatched bases: 13. Germline values: CDR1 SGDLS, CDR2 YYNGEE.

The chain joins TRBV25-1 to TRBJ2-7; no clear D gene. The V end was cut by 4 bases, the J end by 6 bases, with 7 bases between. This CDR3 has 11 residues. Germline loops: CDR1 MGHDK, CDR2 SYGVNS. The DNA for the CDR3 is TGTGCCAGCAGTGTGCAGGTCGAGCAGTACTTC. It yields the protein CASSVQVEQYF.